Below, 22 T cell receptor beta chains from the same sample are listed, as sequenced in a study of monozygotic twins with inflammatory bowel disease. From the 5' RACE reads, TCRdb lists one entry per CDR3 protein and no DNA. This sample's table has about 140,000 distinct CDR3 sequences. The sample taken for sequencing was blood. These receptors were collected from a human donor with ulcerative colitis or Crohn's disease, or a healthy co-twin of an affected twin (not recorded which).

The rearrangement uses TRBV4-1 and TRBJ1-6. This CDR3 contains 15 residues. Germline V gene sequence: CDR1 MGHRA, CDR2 YSYEKL. This chain's CDR3 is CASSQVTDYNSPLHF.

This sequence joins TRBV7-6 and TRBJ1-1; TCRdb lists TRBD1, though no DNA is available to test this call. The germline CDR1 and CDR2 sequences are SGHVS and FNYEAQ. This CDR3 region has 15 residues. CDR3 protein: CASSLGTGQNTEAFF. The full variable domain, in which reference TRBV7-6 and TRBJ1-1 provide the parts outside the CDR3, is GAGVSQSPRYKVTKRGQDVALRCDPISGHVSLYWYRQALGQGPEFLTYFNYEAQQDKSGLPNDRFSAERPEGSISTLTIQRTEQRDSAMYRCASSLGTGQNTEAFFGQGTRLTVV.

V gene TRBV6-5 combines with J gene TRBJ1-2; the D gene TCRdb calls, TRBD1, cannot be checked with no DNA. In germline, CDR1 is MNHEY, CDR2 SVGAGI. CDR3 length: 16 residues. The chain's CDR3 is CASSYPRGPQGYGYTF.

The chain has TRBV11-3 and TRBJ2-3; lacking DNA, the TRBD1 call made by TCRdb goes unchecked. CDR1 and CDR2 from the germline V gene are SGHNT and YENEEA. The CDR3 extends over 21 amino acids. The CDR3 here is CASSYPRDRVVGPGYTDTQYF.

The chain combines TRBV5-1 with TRBJ2-3; TCRdb's D call of TRBD2 is untestable without DNA. Germline CDR1 is SGHRS and CDR2 is YFSETQ. The CDR3 is 16 residues long. The CDR3 is CASNPGLAGNTDTQYF.

The chain is built from TRBV7-2 and TRBJ2-3; absent DNA, TCRdb's TRBD1 call cannot be checked. This CDR3 has 15 residues. The germline V gene has CDR1 SGHTA and CDR2 FQGNSA. The CDR3 loop is CASSLGWGASDTQYF. The full variable domain, completed using reference TRBV7-2 and TRBJ2-3, is GAGVSQSPSNKVTEKGKDVELRCDPISGHTALYWYRQSLGQGLEFLIYFQGNSAPDKSGLPSDRFSAERTGGSVSTLTIQRTQQEDSAVYLCASSLGWGASDTQYFGPGTRLTVL.

The chain joins TRBV28 to TRBJ2-4; the D call from TCRdb, TRBD1, cannot be confirmed without DNA. The CDR3 sequence is 17 residues long. The germline gives CDR1 MDHEN, CDR2 SYDVKM. The CDR3 reads CASEGTGLHLAKNIQYF.

The J gene is TRBJ2-3, the V gene TRBV15; TCRdb calls TRBD2, which cannot be checked without DNA. Germline V CDR1 and CDR2: LNHNV, YYDKDF (reference sequence). This CDR3 is built from 13 residues. Here the CDR3 reads CATSRRDTDTQYF.

This sequence joins TRBV4-1 and TRBJ2-7; TCRdb's D call, TRBD1, is unchecked because there is no DNA. The CDR3 has 16 residues. CDR1 MGHRA and CDR2 YSYEKL come from the germline V gene. CDR3 loop: CASSQVARDRSYEQYF.

This chain links TRBV5-1 with TRBJ1-1; the D call of TRBD1 rests on TCRdb alone, since no DNA is present to check it. Germline CDR1 SGHRS, CDR2 YFSETQ. The CDR3 is 17 amino acids. The CDR3 spells CASSPQGGQGQNTEAFF.

The rearrangement links TRBV12-3 or TRBV12-4 to TRBJ1-2. CDR3 length: 12 residues. CDR3: CASSGPSYGYTF.

The rearrangement joins TRBV7-3 to TRBJ2-2. The germline CDR1 and CDR2 sequences are SGHTA and FQGTGA. The CDR3 totals 13 residues. The CDR3 loop is CASSLDPTGELFF.

The chain joins TRBV29-1 to TRBJ2-2; TCRdb lists TRBD1, though no DNA is available to test this call. The germline CDR1 and CDR2 sequences are SQVTM and ANQGSEA. CDR3 length equals 14 residues. The CDR3 here is CSIRQGSNTGELFF.

This sequence joins TRBV28 and TRBJ2-7; TCRdb names TRBD1, which stays unverified in the absence of DNA. This CDR3 comprises 15 residues. The germline CDR1 and CDR2 sequences are MDHEN and SYDVKM. Here the CDR3 reads CASSPPGTGAYEQYF.

This chain links TRBV7-2 with TRBJ2-7; checking the TCRdb D call of TRBD1 is not possible without DNA. The CDR3 loop spans 15 amino acids. Germline assignment: CDR1 SGHTA and CDR2 FQGNSA. The chain's CDR3 is CASSFPGQGLHEQYF.

The chain is built from TRBV5-1 and TRBJ2-1; absent DNA, TCRdb's TRBD2 call cannot be checked. CDR1 and CDR2 from the germline V gene are SGHRS and YFSETQ. The CDR3 is 18 residues long. The CDR3: CASSYPRSGGAAYNEQFF.

The gene calls are TRBV20-1 and TRBJ1-2; TCRdb proposes TRBD1, but this gene call is untestable without DNA. Germline CDR1 is DFQATT and CDR2 is SNEGSKA (reference sequence). The CDR3 has 14 amino acids. This chain's CDR3 is CSASNRADLHGYTF.

The chain couples TRBV4-2 to TRBJ1-2. The length of the CDR3 is 14 residues. Germline V gene sequence: CDR1 LGHNA, CDR2 YNFKEQ. CDR3 in amino acids: CASSQASGTYGYTF.

CDR3: CATSRDPTGGGGYTF. The chain joins TRBV15 to TRBJ1-2; TCRdb names TRBD1, which stays unverified in the absence of DNA. This CDR3 has 15 amino acids. Germline lookup yields CDR1 LNHNV and CDR2 YYDKDF (reference sequence).

The chain links TRBV5-1 to TRBJ2-3; TCRdb gives TRBD2 as the D gene, but with no DNA this cannot be confirmed. The CDR3 runs to 16 residues. Looked up from germline, CDR1 is SGHRS and CDR2 is YFSETQ. The CDR3 spells CASSGSLAGSTDTQYF.

This chain uses TRBV20-1 with TRBJ2-5; TCRdb's D call, TRBD1, is unchecked because there is no DNA. Germline CDR1 is DFQATT and CDR2 is SNEGSKA (reference sequence). The CDR3 totals 13 residues. The CDR3 sequence: CSASWGAGETQYF.

The rearrangement uses TRBV20-1 and TRBJ2-7; TCRdb's assignment of TRBD1 cannot be checked, as there is no DNA. Per the germline V gene, CDR1 is DFQATT and CDR2 is SNEGSKA (reference sequence). The CDR3 sequence is 14 residues long. CDR3 residues: CSAPRQGAFPGQYF.